This T cell receptor beta chain appears in the sequencing data of a study of control samples from healthy donors and cancer patients. Repertoires were generated with immunoSEQ multiplex PCR, while TCRdb's copy carries only in-frame clones and drops some. Altogether around 96,000 clones are present, 90% to 95% being singletons, with the ten largest covering more than 7%. The germline V gene has CDR1 LNHDA and CDR2 SQIVND (reference sequence). V was pared by 4 bases and J by 6 bases, with 10 bases between. The CDR3 is 14 residues long. A single count supports this clone. The sequencing sample was made of blood. The gene calls are TRBV19 and TRBJ1-6, with D hard to call. This clonotype originated in a man aged 18 to 29 in good health. CDR3 DNA: TGTGCCAGTAGTACCCCCGGGTTTAATTCACCCCTCCACTTT. Protein product: CASSTPGFNSPLHF.